This T cell receptor (beta chain) was identified during a study of blood T cell repertoires in COVID-19. Study in general: Specimens from acute and convalescent COVID-19 originated in the United States, Italy and Spain. T cells, B-cell-depleted T cells, or PBMCs provided the cDNA or gDNA that served as material.

The CDR3 runs to 16 residues. V was clipped by 5 bases and J by 5 bases, with 18 bases between them. Germline V gives CDR1 SNHLY, CDR2 FYNNEI. Authors' analysis steps: For nucleated cells, counts were estimated from reference gene primer amplification. Libraries were prepared by immunoSEQ multiplex PCR; TCRdb keeps only in-frame clonotypes and omits some of them. V and J calls and clone size are as listed in that table; D and trimming were resolved from the DNA. The sample gives hundreds of thousands of clones, 70% to 90% of which show up once; roughly 6.7% is in the top ten. Specimen: peripheral blood. This sequence originates from a woman aged 30 to 39 with COVID-19, enrolled during active disease. The rearrangement uses TRBV2 and TRBJ1-4; D possibly corresponds to TRBD1 (6 bases). The CDR3 nucleotides read TGTGCCAGCAGTCCAAATTTAGACAGGCCCAATGAAAAACTGTTTTTT. Translating gives CASSPNLDRPNEKLFF.